Listed here are 32 T cell receptor beta chains from one sample, sequenced in a study of blood T cell repertoires in COVID-19. TCRdb keeps only in-frame clones here, not all; method: immunoSEQ multiplex PCR. The table includes around 700,000 clones, 70% to 90% detected once. The sequencing sample was made of peripheral blood. The source of these receptors is a woman aged 18 to 35 with acute or convalescent COVID-19.

The chain links TRBV29-1 to TRBJ1-2; D gene uncertain. This CDR3 has 15 amino acids. The ends were cut back, 8 bases at V and 0 bases at J, with 19 bases in the middle. CDR1 SQVTM and CDR2 ANQGSEA come from the germline V gene. The CDR3 nucleotides are TGCAGCCCACCTAGGTCCGGCAGCTCTAACTATGGCTACACCTTC. Translation: CSPPRSGSSNYGYTF.

The chain links TRBV3-1 (or the pseudogene TRBV3-2) to TRBJ1-1; D is unclear. The CDR3 is 11 residues long. In germline, CDR1 is LGHDT, CDR2 YNNKEL (reference sequence). V was clipped by 3 bases and J by 8 bases, with 7 bases between them. CDR3 region: CASSQSREAFF. Here the CDR3 DNA reads TGTGCCAGCAGCCAGAGCAGGGAAGCTTTCTTT.

CDR3 nucleotides: TGTGCCAGCAGCGGCGGGGGCCTCTCCTACGAGCAGTACTTC. Its protein product is CASSGGGLSYEQYF. V gene TRBV5-6 combines with J gene TRBJ2-7; perhaps TRBD2 as D (7 bases). Germline CDR1 is SGHDT and CDR2 is YYEEEE. The ends were cut back, 4 bases at V and 0 bases at J, with 11 bases in the middle. CDR3 length: 14 amino acids.

The CDR3 region has the DNA TGCGCCAGCAGCCCGGGACAGGCGGACGGGGAGCTGTTTTTT. Translation gives CASSPGQADGELFF. V and J are TRBV5-1 and TRBJ2-2, with 8 bases aligning to TRBD1. CDR1 SGHRS and CDR2 YFSETQ come from the germline V gene. V dropped 4 bases and J dropped 7; count of bases not matched to a gene: 6. The CDR3 is made up of 14 amino acids.

The genes are TRBV10-2 and TRBJ1-5; D may be TRBD1 (6 bases). The CDR3 is made up of 14 amino acids. Germline-derived CDR1 and CDR2 are WSHSY and SAAADI. Trimming pared 6 bases from V and 6 bases from J, leaving 15 bases between. Here the CDR3 DNA reads TGCGCCAGCAGGGAACAGGGAGTAACTCAGCCCCAGCATTTT. Translated: CASREQGVTQPQHF.

This clone has just a few counts. The chain recombines TRBV30 with TRBJ1-6; the D is unclear. Deletions cut 0 bases from V and 6 bases from J, with 9 bases between. CDR3 length: 14 residues. Germline CDR1 reads GTSNPN; CDR2 reads SVGIG (reference sequence). In DNA, the CDR3 is TGTGCCTGGAGTGTCATCAGTGGTAATTCACCCCTCCACTTT. Translating gives CAWSVISGNSPLHF.

The gene calls are TRBV7-9 and TRBJ2-7; 11 bases agree with TRBD1. The germline V gene encodes CDR1 SEHNR and CDR2 FQNEAQ (reference sequence). The CDR3 is 15 amino acids. V was pared by 5 bases and J by 4 bases, with 7 bases of the junction left unmatched. The CDR3 region is CASSPVGTGGYEQYF. The CDR3 nucleotides read TGTGCCAGCAGCCCAGTGGGGACAGGGGGTTACGAGCAGTACTTC.

The chain recombines TRBV30 with TRBJ1-4, with D uncertain. Trimming cost V 2 bases and J 7 bases, with 11 bases left between them. This CDR3 has 13 amino acids. Germline values: CDR1 GTSNPN, CDR2 SVGIG (reference sequence). The CDR3 spells CAWSTGVGEKLFF. In DNA form, the CDR3 reads TGTGCCTGGAGTACGGGTGTTGGTGAAAAACTGTTTTTT.

The CDR3 DNA is TGTGCCAGCAGCTTAGCCTATCCATATGAAGCTTTCTTT. Amino acid sequence: CASSLAYPYEAFF. The rearrangement joins TRBV7-9 to TRBJ1-1; D unclear. Germline values: CDR1 SEHNR, CDR2 FQNEAQ (reference sequence). The V end was cut by 0 bases, the J end by 7 bases, with 9 bases between. CDR3 length: 13 amino acids.

The V call is TRBV5-4, the J call TRBJ2-2; possibly TRBD1 for D (6 bases). The CDR3 is 12 amino acids. Trimming removed 4 bases at V and 7 bases at J, with 8 bases between. Germline V gene lookup returns CDR1 SGHNT and CDR2 YYREEE (reference sequence). CDR3 nucleotides: TGTGCCAGCAGCGAAGGGGGCGGGGAGCTGTTTTTT. It translates to CASSEGGGELFF. The whole variable domain, filled in from reference TRBV5-4 and TRBJ2-2, reads ETGVTQSPTHLIKTRGQQVTLRCSSQSGHNTVSWYQQALGQGPQFIFQYYREEENGRGNFPPRFSGLQFPNYSSELNVNALELDDSALYLCASSEGGGELFFGEGSRLTVL.

V and J are TRBV7-9 and TRBJ2-3; possibly TRBD2 for D (5 bases). The CDR3 consists of 13 residues. V was pared by 3 bases and J by 10 bases, with 14 bases between. Germline lookup yields CDR1 SEHNR and CDR2 FQNEAQ (reference sequence). CDR3 DNA sequence: TGTGCCAGCAGCTTCCCCGTGGAGGCCGCGCAGTATTTT. The encoded protein is CASSFPVEAAQYF.

This clone was seen just once. This chain connects TRBV29-1 to TRBJ1-2, with 7 bases matching TRBD1. This CDR3 contains 12 residues. V dropped 6 bases and J dropped 3; count of bases not matched to a gene: 4. Per germline, CDR1 SQVTM and CDR2 ANQGSEA. The CDR3 spells CSVRGTDYGYTF. The CDR3 nucleotides read TGCAGCGTGAGGGGGACAGACTATGGCTACACCTTC.

The V and J genes are TRBV11-2 and TRBJ2-7, with 7 nucleotides matching TRBD2. Trimming removed 5 bases from V and 6 bases from J; junction bases left unmatched: 16. CDR3 length: 16 amino acids. Germline assignment: CDR1 SGHAT and CDR2 FQNNGV. CDR3 nucleotide sequence: TGTGCCAGCAGCCCCCCTCGGGGGGAGGGTGCGGCCGAGCAGTACTTC. Its translation is CASSPPRGEGAAEQYF.

The gene calls are TRBV19 and TRBJ2-7; D perhaps matches TRBD2 (6 bases). The CDR3 runs to 12 residues. With 6 bases removed from V and 6 bases from J, the gap between germline ends came to 12 bases. Germline values: CDR1 LNHDA, CDR2 SQIVND (reference sequence). In DNA, the CDR3 is TGTGCCAGTAGGGGTGGGAGGACCGAGCAGTACTTC. This translates into CASRGGRTEQYF.

CDR3 nucleotides: TGTGCTAGTGGTTTCCTCCCCGGACACAGGGTCCCCGGGGAGCTGTTTTTT. The encoded protein is CASGFLPGHRVPGELFF. The chain recombines TRBV12-5 with TRBJ2-2; tentative D call: TRBD1 (6 bases). Trimming pared 3 bases from V and 6 bases from J, leaving 20 bases between. Germline-derived CDR1 and CDR2 are LGHNT and FRNRAP. This CDR3 contains 17 residues.

This clone is a singleton in its sample. The V and J genes are TRBV6-5 and TRBJ1-2; the D gene is possibly TRBD1 (6 bases). CDR3 size: 13 residues. V lost 8 bases, J lost 4 bases, and 14 bases lay in between. Germline-derived CDR1 and CDR2 are MNHEY and SVGAGI. The CDR3 is CASAGRDTYGYTF. For the CDR3, the DNA is TGTGCCAGCGCAGGCCGGGACACCTATGGCTACACCTTC.

This clone appeared once. The chain recombines TRBV5-5 with TRBJ2-7; D is possibly TRBD2 (7 bases). V was cut by 4 bases and J by 3 bases, with 20 bases left in between. Germline CDR1 SGHKS, CDR2 YYEKEE (reference sequence). This CDR3 contains 16 residues. Here the CDR3 DNA reads TGTGCCAGCAGCCGCGGTAGGGGGGGGCCAGGCTACGAGCAGTACTTC. Its protein is CASSRGRGGPGYEQYF.

CDR3 sequence: CASSLDHRAYNYGYTF. The CDR3 nucleotides read TGTGCCAGCAGCTTGGACCACAGGGCCTATAACTATGGCTACACCTTC. The rearrangement uses TRBV5-5 and TRBJ1-2; D might be TRBD1 (6 bases). CDR3 length: 16 amino acids. Trimming took off 0 bases at V and 1 base at J, with 13 bases between the two ends. In germline, CDR1 is SGHKS, CDR2 YYEKEE (reference sequence).

The gene calls are TRBV7-2 and TRBJ2-7, with a tentative D call TRBD1 (6 bases). The germline V gene has CDR1 SGHTA and CDR2 FQGNSA. CDR3 size: 15 residues. With 6 bases removed from V and 4 bases from J, the gap between germline ends came to 19 bases. The CDR3 is CASSFRGTGLYEQYF. The CDR3 bases are TGTGCCAGCAGTTTCAGGGGAACGGGCTTATACGAGCAGTACTTC. Full variable domain (outside the CDR3, taken from reference TRBV7-2 and TRBJ2-7): GAGVSQSPSNKVTEKGKDVELRCDPISGHTALYWYRQSLGQGLEFLIYFQGNSAPDKSGLPSDRFSAERTGGSVSTLTIQRTQQEDSAVYLCASSFRGTGLYEQYFGPGTRLTVT.

The chain carries TRBV18 and TRBJ2-2; tentatively, D is TRBD2 (6 bases). Trimming removed 2 bases from V and 2 bases from J, with 15 bases in between. Germline assignment: CDR1 KGHSH and CDR2 LQKENI. The CDR3 contains 17 residues. The CDR3 spells CASSPMAARGNTGELFF. CDR3 coding DNA: TGTGCCAGCTCACCAATGGCAGCGCGGGGAAACACCGGGGAGCTGTTTTTT.

This chain connects TRBV6-1 to TRBJ2-7; the D gene is possibly TRBD1 (6 bases). Germline CDR1 and CDR2: MNHNS and SASEGT. There are 14 residues in the CDR3. Trimming took off 2 bases at V and 6 bases at J, with 14 bases between the two ends. CDR3 region: CASSEQGIRAEQYF. DNA of the CDR3: TGTGCCAGCAGTGAACAGGGGATAAGGGCCGAGCAGTACTTC.

This chain connects TRBV15 to TRBJ2-3; possible D gene TRBD1, 6 bases. Germline values: CDR1 LNHNV, CDR2 YYDKDF (reference sequence). This CDR3 is built from 16 residues. V lost 4 bases and J 6 bases, leaving 20 bases between the germline ends. CDR3 amino acids: CATSKARDMVTDTQYF. The CDR3 DNA reads as TGTGCCACCAGCAAGGCCCGGGACATGGTCACGGATACGCAGTATTTT.

This chain joins TRBV11-2 and TRBJ1-2; 12 bases align to TRBD1. The germline V gene encodes CDR1 SGHAT and CDR2 FQNNGV. The junction had 10 bases not matched to a gene; V was cut back by 7 bases and J by 7 bases. The CDR3 loop spans 15 amino acids. The CDR3 DNA reads TGTGCCAGCACCCCGGTGGGACAGGGGGCCTCTGGCTACACCTTC. It specifies CASTPVGQGASGYTF.

V and J are TRBV30 and TRBJ2-7; TRBD2 matches at 12 bases. With V trimmed by 2 bases and J by 2 bases, 4 bases remained unmatched. From germline, CDR1 is GTSNPN and CDR2 SVGIG (reference sequence). The CDR3 is 15 amino acids. The CDR3 region is CAWSHLAGGPYEQYF. For the CDR3, the DNA is TGTGCCTGGAGTCACCTAGCGGGGGGGCCCTACGAGCAGTACTTC. Combining the CDR3 with reference TRBV30 and TRBJ2-7 gives the whole variable domain SQTIHQWPATLVQPVGSPLSLECTVEGTSNPNLYWYRQAAGRGLQLLFYSVGIGQISSEVPQNLSASRPQDRQFILSSKKLLLSDSGFYLCAWSHLAGGPYEQYFGPGTRLTVT.

For the CDR3, the DNA is TGTGCCAGCAGCTTTACCCAGGTCTCCCCAGGGGGCTACACCTTC. As protein: CASSFTQVSPGGYTF. The chain recombines TRBV7-2 with TRBJ1-2, with a possible D match to TRBD1 (5 bases). V was shortened by 3 bases and J by 8 bases, with 19 bases between the two germline ends. CDR3 length: 15 amino acids. Germline V gene lookup returns CDR1 SGHTA and CDR2 FQGNSA.

The V and J genes are TRBV9 and TRBJ1-2; 8 nucleotides match TRBD1. The CDR3 contains 15 residues. After removal of 0 bases from V and 3 bases from J, the junction contained 4 bases not matched to a gene. CDR1 and CDR2 from the germline V gene are SGDLS and YYNGEE. The chain's CDR3 is CASSVDPGGDYGYTF. CDR3 coding DNA: TGTGCCAGCAGCGTAGATCCAGGGGGCGACTATGGCTACACCTTC.

This chain uses TRBV27 with TRBJ1-4; D perhaps matches TRBD1 (5 bases). The CDR3 spans 14 residues. Germline loops: CDR1 MNHEY, CDR2 SMNVEV (reference sequence). The germline V and J ends were trimmed by 7 bases and 5 bases, with 14 bases remaining between them. Here the CDR3 DNA reads TGTGCCAGCACCTCGGGACTACCGAATGAAAAACTGTTTTTT. Translated, it gives CASTSGLPNEKLFF. Supplemented by reference TRBV27 and TRBJ1-4, the full variable domain reads EAQVTQNPRYLITVTGKKLTVTCSQNMNHEYMSWYRQDPGLGLRQIYYSMNVEVTDKGDVPEGYKVSRKEKRNFPLILESPSPNQTSLYFCASTSGLPNEKLFFGSGTQLSVL.

The chain joins TRBV9 to TRBJ2-5, with TRBD2 identical over 16 bases. Per germline, CDR1 SGDLS and CDR2 YYNGEE. This CDR3 has 20 amino acids. Trimming removed 0 bases from V and 5 bases from J; junction bases left unmatched: 13. In nucleotides, the CDR3 is TGTGCCAGCAGCGTAGCCAGTCCCGGGACTAGCGGGGGGGCCCGGGAGACCCAGTACTTC. Protein sequence: CASSVASPGTSGGARETQYF. The whole variable domain, remainder taken from reference TRBV9 and TRBJ2-5, is DSGVTQTPKHLITATGQRVTLRCSPRSGDLSVYWYQQSLDQGLQFLIQYYNGEERAKGNILERFSAQQFPDLHSELNLSSLELGDSALYFCASSVASPGTSGGARETQYFGPGTRLLVL.

The CDR3 DNA follows: TGCGCCAGCAGCCCCATTCACACCGGGGAGCTGTTTTTT. This sequence encodes CASSPIHTGELFF. The chain uses TRBV4-1 and TRBJ2-2; D unclear. Trimming left V 4 bases short and J 3 bases short, with 6 bases between. There are 13 residues in the CDR3. Germline V gene lookup returns CDR1 MGHRA and CDR2 YSYEKL.

J is TRBJ1-2 and V is TRBV18; TRBD1 matches 8 bases. V trimming: 3 bases; J trimming: 6 bases; junction bases outside the gene matches: 6. CDR3 size: 14 residues. Germline CDR1 and CDR2: KGHSH and LQKENI. The CDR3 DNA follows: TGTGCCAGCTCACCCGGTTGGACAGGGAATGGCTACACCTTC. Protein product: CASSPGWTGNGYTF.

The chain uses TRBV5-1 and TRBJ2-1; perhaps TRBD1 as D (6 bases). V lost 6 bases to trimming and J lost 2 bases, with 12 bases between them. The CDR3 sequence is 14 residues long. Germline assignment: CDR1 SGHRS and CDR2 YFSETQ. CDR3 DNA: TGCGCCAGCACCCTCGGGACAACCTACAATGAGCAGTTCTTC. It yields the protein CASTLGTTYNEQFF. Together with reference TRBV5-1 and TRBJ2-1, the CDR3 gives the full variable domain: KAGVTQTPRYLIKTRGQQVTLSCSPISGHRSVSWYQQTPGQGLQFLFEYFSETQRNKGNFPGRFSGRQFSNSRSEMNVSTLELGDSALYLCASTLGTTYNEQFFGPGTRLTVL.

CDR3 sequence (DNA): TGTGCCAGCAGCCAGACAGAGAATCAGCCCCAGCATTTT. This sequence encodes CASSQTENQPQHF. J is TRBJ1-5 and V is TRBV3-1 (or the pseudogene TRBV3-2); tentative D call: TRBD1 (5 bases). V lost 3 bases and J lost 4, with 7 bases in between. Germline-derived CDR1 and CDR2 are LGHDT and YNNKEL (reference sequence). This CDR3 is 13 amino acids long.